This T cell receptor (beta chain) was sequenced in a study of breast tumors, draining lymph nodes, adjacent tissues. As for this clonotype: Antigen unknown.

In TCRdb, the multiplex PCR reads were re-called with MiXCR into one record per CDR3 protein. The sample lists some 140,000 distinct CDR3 sequences, 20% to 25% seen once, with 2.5% to 3% in the top ten. Findings and limits, study-wide: Tumor T cell lymph node origin was a supported hypothesis, not proven. Tumor repertoires ranked between lymph nodes and nontumor tissue in diversity, with V and J gene preferences.

CDR1 is MRHNA and CDR2 is SNTAGT in the germline V gene. The length of the CDR3 is 18 residues. The J segment lost 9 bases and the V segment lost 4 bases, leaving 16 bases of the junction unmatched. Samples came from axillary lymph nodes draining the breast cancer. This TCR was sampled from a female donor with breast cancer. Some clones in this sample may be carry-over from other donors' samples. Sequencing was done on a sample of axillary lymph node tissue. V gene TRBV6-4 combines with J gene TRBJ2-1, with 12 bases identical to TRBD2. DNA of the CDR3: TGTGCCAGCAGTGGAACAGGGAGGTCTAGCGGGAGGGGGGGTGAGCAGTTCTTC. The encoded protein is CASSGTGRSSGRGGEQFF.